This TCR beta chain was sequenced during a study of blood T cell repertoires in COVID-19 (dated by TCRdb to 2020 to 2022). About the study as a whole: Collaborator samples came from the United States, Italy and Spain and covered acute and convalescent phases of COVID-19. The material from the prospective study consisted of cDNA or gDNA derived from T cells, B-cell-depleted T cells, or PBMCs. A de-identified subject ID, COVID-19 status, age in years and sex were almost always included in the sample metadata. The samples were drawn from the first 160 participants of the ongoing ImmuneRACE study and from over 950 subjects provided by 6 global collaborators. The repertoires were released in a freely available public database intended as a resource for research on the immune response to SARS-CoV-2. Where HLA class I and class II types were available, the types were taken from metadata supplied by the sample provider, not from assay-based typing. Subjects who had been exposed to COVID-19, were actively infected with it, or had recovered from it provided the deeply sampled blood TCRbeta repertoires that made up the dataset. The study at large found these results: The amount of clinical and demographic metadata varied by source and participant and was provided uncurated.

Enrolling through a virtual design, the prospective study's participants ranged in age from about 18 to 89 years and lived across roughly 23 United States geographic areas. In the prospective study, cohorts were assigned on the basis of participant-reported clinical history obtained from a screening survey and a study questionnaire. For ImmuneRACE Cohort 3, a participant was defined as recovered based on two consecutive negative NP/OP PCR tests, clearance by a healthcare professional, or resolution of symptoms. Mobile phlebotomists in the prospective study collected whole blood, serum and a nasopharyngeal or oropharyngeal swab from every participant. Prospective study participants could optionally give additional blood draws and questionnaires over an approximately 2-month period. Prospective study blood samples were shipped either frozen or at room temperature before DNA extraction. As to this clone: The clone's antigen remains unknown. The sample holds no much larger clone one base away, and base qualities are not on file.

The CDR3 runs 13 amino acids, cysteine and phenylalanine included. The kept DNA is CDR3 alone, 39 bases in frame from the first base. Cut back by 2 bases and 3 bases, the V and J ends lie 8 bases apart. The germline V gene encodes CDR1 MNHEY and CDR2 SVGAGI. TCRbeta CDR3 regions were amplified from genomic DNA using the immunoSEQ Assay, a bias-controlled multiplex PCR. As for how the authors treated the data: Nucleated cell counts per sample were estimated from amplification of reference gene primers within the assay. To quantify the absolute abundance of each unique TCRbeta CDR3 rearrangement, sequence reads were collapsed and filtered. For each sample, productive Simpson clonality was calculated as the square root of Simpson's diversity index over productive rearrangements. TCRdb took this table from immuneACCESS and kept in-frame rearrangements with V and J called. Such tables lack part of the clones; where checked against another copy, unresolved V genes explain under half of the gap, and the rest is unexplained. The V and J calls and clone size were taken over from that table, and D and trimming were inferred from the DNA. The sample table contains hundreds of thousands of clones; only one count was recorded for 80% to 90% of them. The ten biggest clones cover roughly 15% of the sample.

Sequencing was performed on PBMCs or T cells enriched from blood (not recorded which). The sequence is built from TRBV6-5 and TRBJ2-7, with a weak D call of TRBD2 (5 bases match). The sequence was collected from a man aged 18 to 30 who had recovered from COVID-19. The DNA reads TGTGCCAGCAGTTACGCCCGGGGCTACGAGCAGTACTTC. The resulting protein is CASSYARGYEQYF.